Sequencing of this TCR beta chain was carried out in a study of T-cell memory formation after mild COVID-19. Across the study: Largely, the TCR clusters proved donor specific.

Study results and limitations: A subset of responding clones appeared in pre-infection memory, suggesting cross-reactive memory joined.

This clonotype was seen only a few times. Antigen specificity is unknown. CDR3 length equals 15 residues. The germline CDR1 and CDR2 sequences are SEHNR and FQNEAQ (reference sequence). Trimming removed 2 bases at V and 4 bases at J, with 11 bases between. TCRdb processed the 5' RACE reads anew with MiXCR; each CDR3 protein has one entry. The sample has 350,000 to 500,000 distinct CDR3 sequences, roughly a quarter seen once. This chain uses TRBV7-9 with TRBJ2-2; D might be TRBD1 (6 bases). This sequence was found in an adult woman who had mild COVID-19 (a few samples of this study predate the infection). Cell type and time point are not known. Sequencing was carried out using PBMCs or a T cell subset sorted from them (not recorded which). The DNA for the CDR3 is TGTGCCAGCAGCTTACCAGGGGCGGTCACCGGGGAGCTGTTTTTT. Translating gives CASSLPGAVTGELFF.